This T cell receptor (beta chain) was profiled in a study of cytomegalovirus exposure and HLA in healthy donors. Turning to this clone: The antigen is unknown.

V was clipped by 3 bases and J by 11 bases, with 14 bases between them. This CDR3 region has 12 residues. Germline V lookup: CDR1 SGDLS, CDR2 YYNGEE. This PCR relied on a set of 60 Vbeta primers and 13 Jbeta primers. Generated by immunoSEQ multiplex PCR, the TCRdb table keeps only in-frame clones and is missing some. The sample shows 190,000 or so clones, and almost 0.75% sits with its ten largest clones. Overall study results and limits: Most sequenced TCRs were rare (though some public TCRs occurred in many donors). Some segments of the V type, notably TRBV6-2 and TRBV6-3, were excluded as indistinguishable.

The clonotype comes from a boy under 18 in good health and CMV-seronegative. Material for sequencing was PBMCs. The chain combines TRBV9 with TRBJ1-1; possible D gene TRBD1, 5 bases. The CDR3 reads CASSDPTEQAFF. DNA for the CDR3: TGTGCCAGCAGCGACCCGACAGAACAGGCTTTCTTT.